This section outlines one T cell receptor (beta chain) sequence together with its context. The sample originates from a study of blood T cell repertoires in COVID-19. As for the study in general: COVID-19 samples, acute and convalescent, were from the United States, Italy and Spain. Sample material is recorded as cDNA or gDNA derived from T cells, B-cell-depleted T cells, or PBMCs.

The V gene end was trimmed by 4 bases and the J gene end by 8 bases; junction bases not matched to a gene: 9. Germline CDR1 and CDR2: SGHTS and YDEGEE. This CDR3 has 15 residues. In the authors' methods: Nucleated cell counts were estimated from reference gene primer amplification. Clones were read by immunoSEQ multiplex PCR, and TCRdb kept only the in-frame ones, dropping some. The V and J calls and clone size are taken from that table; D and trimming were inferred from the DNA. The sample lists 150,000 to 200,000 clones, about four fifths occurring once. Source material: peripheral blood. This sequence joins TRBV5-8 and TRBJ1-6, with 7 positions matching TRBD1. This clonotype originated in a man aged 60 to 75 with acute or convalescent COVID-19. For the CDR3, the DNA is TGTGCCAGCAGCCCTCGGGGACAGCTAGATTCACCCCTCCACTTT. This translates into CASSPRGQLDSPLHF.